This TCR beta chain was observed in a study of shared clonotypes between healthy human individuals. Here immunoSEQ multiplex PCR was the method, and the copy in TCRdb shows in-frame clones only, minus some. Here the sample spans 2 million to 2.5 million clones, 95% being singletons. The CDR3 extends over 14 amino acids. CDR1 is GTSNPN and CDR2 is SVGIG in the germline V gene (reference sequence). Trimming pared 4 bases from V and 7 bases from J, leaving 16 bases between. The chain couples TRBV30 to TRBJ1-4; D gene ambiguous. The clonotype was recovered from a man between 18 and 29 years old in good health. The sequencing sample was made of naive CD4+ T cells sorted from blood. Specified subset: CD45RA+ positively selected. CDR3 loop: CAWTPGGLGEKLFF. Written as DNA, the CDR3 is TGTGCCTGGACCCCGGGAGGGCTGGGTGAAAAACTGTTTTTT.